This TCR beta chain emerged from a study of cytomegalovirus exposure and HLA in healthy donors (TCRdb year 2017). The study in broad terms: According to a later analysis, one platform produced both the roughly 110 validation repertoires and the approximately 600 repertoires of the first cohort. Besides the first cohort of approximately 670 subjects, a separate validation cohort made up of over a hundred different subjects was used. The aim of the study was to test whether cataloging public T cell receptors could identify signatures of past pathogen exposure. To predict cytomegalovirus infection status, the study combined high-throughput TCR immunosequencing, statistical association of individual TCRs with disease status, and machine learning. Summary of the overall study and its limitations: A later analysis had no HLA typing for the validation cohort, so co-occurrence there was scored across all 120 repertoires. In a later analysis, TCRs clustered in the first cohort were found to also tend to co-occur in the approximately 120 validation repertoires, with about 94% of cluster scores above 0. The classifier was reported to diagnose cytomegalovirus status with high specificity and sensitivity in both the original cohort and the validation cohort. A few of the identified cytomegalovirus-associated TCR beta chains were confirmed in vitro to be specific for cytomegalovirus antigens. Across donors, most TCR sequences were observed very rarely, whereas some public TCRs were present in many individuals. In the study, 150 to 200 TCR beta chains were listed as associated with cytomegalovirus. According to the authors, the approach could potentially be generalized to other disease states and immunological phenotypes.

Details on this clone: Its binding antigen is unknown. No base quality values were provided; no much bigger clone lies one nucleotide off.

Donors formed part of the validation cohort, which comprised about 130 subjects and was distinct from the first cohort of over 500 subjects. Library creation used the immunoSEQ multiplex PCR assay. On the study's bioinformatics: A statistical classification framework was built for diagnosing cytomegalovirus status from the catalog of TCR beta chain sequences. This immuneACCESS table, as held by TCRdb, lists in-frame sequences with V and J called but not all clones. Of the missing ones, under half trace to an unresolved V gene in checked studies; the others have no known cause. That table furnishes V, J and clone size, whereas the DNA furnished D and trimming. Within this sample are about 130,000 clones, with about 88% of them counted one time only. In total, the top ten clones hold roughly 9.3% of the sample. Specimen: PBMCs. The TCR was taken from a woman aged 18-35 years in good health and CMV-seropositive.

In nucleotides, the sequence is TGTGCCAGCAGTTCACTACGGGGGAGCGGGGGCACCGGGGAGCTGTTTTTT. It is translated as CASSSLRGSGGTGELFF. Recombination linked TRBV28 to TRBJ2-2, and TRBD2 aligns with 8 junction nucleotides. CDR1 and CDR2 were assigned from the germline V gene as MDHEN and SYDVKM. From the cysteine up to the phenylalanine, the CDR3 has a length of 17 residues. Just CDR3 DNA is preserved here, 51 bases in frame from base 1. At the junction V is shortened by 4 bases and J by 4 bases; bases outside the gene matches: 11. Here the CDR3 is joined to the reference TRBV28 and TRBJ2-2 genes, and the full variable domain is: DVKVTQSSRYLVKRTGEKVFLECVQDMDHENMFWYRQDPGLGLRLIYFSYDVKMKEKGDIPEGYSVSREKKERFSLILESASTNQTSMYLCASSSLRGSGGTGELFFGEGSRLTVL.